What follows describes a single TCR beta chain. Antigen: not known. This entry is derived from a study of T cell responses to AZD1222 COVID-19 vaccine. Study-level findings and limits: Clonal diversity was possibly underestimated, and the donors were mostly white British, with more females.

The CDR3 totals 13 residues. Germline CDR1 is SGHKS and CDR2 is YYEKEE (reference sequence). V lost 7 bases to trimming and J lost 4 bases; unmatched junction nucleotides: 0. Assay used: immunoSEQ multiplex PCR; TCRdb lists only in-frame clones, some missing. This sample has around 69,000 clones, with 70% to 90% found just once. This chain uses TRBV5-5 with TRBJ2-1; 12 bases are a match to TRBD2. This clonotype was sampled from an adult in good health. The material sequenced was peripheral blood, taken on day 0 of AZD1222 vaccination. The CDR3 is CASGLAGYNEQFF. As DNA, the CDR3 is TGTGCCAGCGGACTAGCGGGGTACAATGAGCAGTTCTTC.